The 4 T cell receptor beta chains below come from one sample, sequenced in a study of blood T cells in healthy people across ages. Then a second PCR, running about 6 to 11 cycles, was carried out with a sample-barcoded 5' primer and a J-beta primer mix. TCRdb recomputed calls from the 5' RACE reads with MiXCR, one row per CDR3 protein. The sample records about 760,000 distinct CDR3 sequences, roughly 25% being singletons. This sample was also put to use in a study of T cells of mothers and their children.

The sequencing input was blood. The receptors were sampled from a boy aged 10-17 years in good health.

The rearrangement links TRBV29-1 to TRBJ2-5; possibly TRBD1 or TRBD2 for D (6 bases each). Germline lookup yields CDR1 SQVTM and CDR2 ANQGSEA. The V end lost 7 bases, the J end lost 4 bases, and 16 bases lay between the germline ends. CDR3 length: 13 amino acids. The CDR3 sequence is CSGVRGQGETQYF. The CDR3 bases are TGCAGCGGGGTCCGGGGGCAGGGAGAGACCCAGTACTTC.

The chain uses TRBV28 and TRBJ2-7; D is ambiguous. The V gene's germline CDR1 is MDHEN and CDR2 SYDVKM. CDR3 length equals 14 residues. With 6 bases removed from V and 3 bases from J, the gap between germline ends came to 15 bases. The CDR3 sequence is CASSPGQVYYEQYF. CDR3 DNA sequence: TGTGCCAGCAGCCCAGGCCAGGTTTACTACGAGCAGTACTTC.

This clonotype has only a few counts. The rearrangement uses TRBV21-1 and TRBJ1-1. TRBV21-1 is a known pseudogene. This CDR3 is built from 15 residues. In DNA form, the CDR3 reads TGTGCCAGGAGTCGGTTGGAAAACATATACACTGAAGCTTTCTTT. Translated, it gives CARSRLENIYTEAFF.

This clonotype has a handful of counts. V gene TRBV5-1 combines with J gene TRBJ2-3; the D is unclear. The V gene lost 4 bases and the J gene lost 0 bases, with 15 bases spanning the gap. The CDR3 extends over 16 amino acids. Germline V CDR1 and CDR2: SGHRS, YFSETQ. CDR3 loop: CASSPGLGSSTDTQYF. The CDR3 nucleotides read TGCGCCAGCAGCCCCGGTCTTGGGTCAAGCACAGATACGCAGTATTTT.